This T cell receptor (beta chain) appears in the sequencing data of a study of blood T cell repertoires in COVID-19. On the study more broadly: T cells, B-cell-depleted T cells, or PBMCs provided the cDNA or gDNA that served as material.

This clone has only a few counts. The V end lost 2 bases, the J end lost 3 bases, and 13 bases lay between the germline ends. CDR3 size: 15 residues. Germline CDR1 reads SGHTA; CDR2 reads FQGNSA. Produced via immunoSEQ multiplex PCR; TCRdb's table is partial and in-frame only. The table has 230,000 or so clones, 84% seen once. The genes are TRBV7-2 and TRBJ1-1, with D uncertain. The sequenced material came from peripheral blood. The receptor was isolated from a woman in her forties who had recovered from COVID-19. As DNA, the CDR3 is TGTGCCAGCAGCTTAAAAGGGAGTTCTGACACTGAAGCTTTCTTT. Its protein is CASSLKGSSDTEAFF.